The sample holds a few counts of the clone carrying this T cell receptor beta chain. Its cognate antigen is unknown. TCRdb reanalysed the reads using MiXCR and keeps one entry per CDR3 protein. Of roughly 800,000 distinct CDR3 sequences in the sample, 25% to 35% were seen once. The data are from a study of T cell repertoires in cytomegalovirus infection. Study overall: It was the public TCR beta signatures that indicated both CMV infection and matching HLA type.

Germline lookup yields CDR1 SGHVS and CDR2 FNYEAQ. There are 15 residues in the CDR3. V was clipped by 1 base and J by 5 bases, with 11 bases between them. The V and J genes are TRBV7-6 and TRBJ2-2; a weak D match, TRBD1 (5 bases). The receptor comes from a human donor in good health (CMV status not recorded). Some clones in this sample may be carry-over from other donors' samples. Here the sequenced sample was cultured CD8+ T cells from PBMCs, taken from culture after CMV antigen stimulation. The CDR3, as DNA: TGTGCCAGCAGCTTAGGGGCAGGGAAAACCGGGGAGCTGTTTTTT. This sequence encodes CASSLGAGKTGELFF. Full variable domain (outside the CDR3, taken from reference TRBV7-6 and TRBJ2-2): GAGVSQSPRYKVTKRGQDVALRCDPISGHVSLYWYRQALGQGPEFLTYFNYEAQQDKSGLPNDRFSAERPEGSISTLTIQRTEQRDSAMYRCASSLGAGKTGELFFGEGSRLTVL.